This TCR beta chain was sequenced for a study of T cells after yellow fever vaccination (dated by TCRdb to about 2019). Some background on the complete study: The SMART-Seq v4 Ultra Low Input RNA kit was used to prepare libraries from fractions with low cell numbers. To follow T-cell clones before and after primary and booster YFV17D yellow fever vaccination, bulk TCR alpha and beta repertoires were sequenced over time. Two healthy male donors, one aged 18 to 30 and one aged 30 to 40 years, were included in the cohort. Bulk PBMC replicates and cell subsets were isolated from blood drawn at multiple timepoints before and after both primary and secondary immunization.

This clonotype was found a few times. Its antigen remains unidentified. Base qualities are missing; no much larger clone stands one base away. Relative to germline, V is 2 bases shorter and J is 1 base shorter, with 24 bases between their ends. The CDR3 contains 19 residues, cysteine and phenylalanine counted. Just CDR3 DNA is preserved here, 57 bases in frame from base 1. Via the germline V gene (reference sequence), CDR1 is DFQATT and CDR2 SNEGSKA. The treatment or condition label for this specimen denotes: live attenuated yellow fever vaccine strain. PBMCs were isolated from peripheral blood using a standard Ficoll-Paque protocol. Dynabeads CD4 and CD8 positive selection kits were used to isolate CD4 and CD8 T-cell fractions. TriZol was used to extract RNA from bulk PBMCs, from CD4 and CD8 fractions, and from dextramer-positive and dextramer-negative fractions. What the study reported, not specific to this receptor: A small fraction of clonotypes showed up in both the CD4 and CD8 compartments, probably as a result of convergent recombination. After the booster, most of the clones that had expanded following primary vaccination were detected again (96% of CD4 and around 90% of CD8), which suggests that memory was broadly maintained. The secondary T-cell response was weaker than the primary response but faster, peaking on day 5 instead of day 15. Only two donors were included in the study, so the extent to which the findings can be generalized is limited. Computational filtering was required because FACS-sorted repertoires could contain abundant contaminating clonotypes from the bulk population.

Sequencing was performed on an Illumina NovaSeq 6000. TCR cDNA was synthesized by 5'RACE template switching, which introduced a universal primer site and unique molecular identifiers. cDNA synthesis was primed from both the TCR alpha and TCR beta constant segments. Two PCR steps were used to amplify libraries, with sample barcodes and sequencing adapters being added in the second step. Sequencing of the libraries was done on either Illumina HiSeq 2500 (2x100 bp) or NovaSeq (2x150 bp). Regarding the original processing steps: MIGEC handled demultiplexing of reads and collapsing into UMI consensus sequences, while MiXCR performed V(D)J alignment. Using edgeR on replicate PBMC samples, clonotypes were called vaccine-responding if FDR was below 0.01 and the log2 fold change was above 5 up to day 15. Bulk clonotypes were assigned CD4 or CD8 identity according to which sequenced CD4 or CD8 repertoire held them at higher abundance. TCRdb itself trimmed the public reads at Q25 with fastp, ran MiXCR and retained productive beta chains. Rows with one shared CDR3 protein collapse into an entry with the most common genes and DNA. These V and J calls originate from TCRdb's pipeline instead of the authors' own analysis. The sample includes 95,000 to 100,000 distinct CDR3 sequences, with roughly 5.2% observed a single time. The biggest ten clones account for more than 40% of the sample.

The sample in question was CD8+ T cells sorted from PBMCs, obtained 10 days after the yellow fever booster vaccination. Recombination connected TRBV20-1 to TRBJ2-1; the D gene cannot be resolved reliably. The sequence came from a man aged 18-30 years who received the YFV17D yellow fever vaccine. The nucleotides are TGCAGTGCTAGAACCCTCTTAGGCAAAACTATGTCTTCCTACAATGAGCAGTTCTTC. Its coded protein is CSARTLLGKTMSSYNEQFF.